These 9 T cell receptor beta chains were all obtained from the same sample, sequenced in a study of OX40 agonist ivuxolimab in advanced cancers. Repertoires were generated with immunoSEQ multiplex PCR, while TCRdb's copy carries only in-frame clones and drops some. This repertoire shows tens of thousands of clones, 65% to 85% found once; its top ten account for 2.5% to 3.5%. The material was CD4+ or CD8+ T cells sorted from blood, obtained in a trial of the OX40 agonist ivuxolimab. All receptors derive from an adult with an advanced solid tumor such as melanoma, head and neck, liver or kidney cancer.

V and J are TRBV2 and TRBJ2-7, with TRBD2 identical over 10 bases. The V and J ends lost 7 bases and 6 bases, in that order; junction bases with no gene match: 6. CDR1 and CDR2 from the germline V gene are SNHLY and FYNNEI. This CDR3 has 13 amino acids. CDR3 residues: CASTDKREGEQYF. CDR3 in DNA: TGTGCCAGCACTGATAAGCGGGAGGGCGAGCAGTACTTC.

This sequence joins TRBV28 and TRBJ1-1; no definite D call. Trimming pared 6 bases from V and 5 bases from J, leaving 22 bases between. CDR3 length equals 16 residues. Germline-derived CDR1 and CDR2 are MDHEN and SYDVKM. CDR3 nucleotides: TGTGCCAGCAGATCATACGGACGGGCCAAAGGGACTGAAGCTTTCTTT. It codes for CASRSYGRAKGTEAFF.

V gene TRBV18 combines with J gene TRBJ2-7, with 10 positions matching TRBD1. The CDR3 covers 20 residues. The J segment lost 2 bases and the V segment lost 1 base, leaving 17 bases of the junction unmatched. Germline V gene data show CDR1 as KGHSH and CDR2 as LQKENI. CDR3 DNA sequence: TGTGCCAGCTCACCACGGGCGGGACAAAGGACGGGGACAGGGGCCTACGAGCAGTACTTC. It yields the protein CASSPRAGQRTGTGAYEQYF.

The chain recombines TRBV5-5 with TRBJ2-2; D gene ambiguous. Germline CDR1 SGHKS, CDR2 YYEKEE (reference sequence). This CDR3 spans 17 amino acids. Trimming removed 2 bases at V and 2 bases at J, with 16 bases between. CDR3 loop: CASSFGPSPRNTGELFF. The CDR3 nucleotides read TGTGCCAGCAGCTTTGGACCAAGCCCCCGTAACACCGGGGAGCTGTTTTTT.

The chain is built from TRBV25-1 and TRBJ2-5, with 7 nucleotides matching TRBD1. V lost 10 bases to trimming and J lost 3 bases; unmatched junction nucleotides: 8. The CDR3 runs to 13 residues. The germline CDR1 and CDR2 sequences are MGHDK and SYGVNS. The CDR3 region has the DNA TGTGCCACCCAGTTGGGGACAGAAGAGACCCAGTACTTC. Its protein is CATQLGTEETQYF. The full variable domain, its missing parts supplied by reference TRBV25-1 and TRBJ2-5, is EADIYQTPRYLVIGTGKKITLECSQTMGHDKMYWYQQDPGMELHLIHYSYGVNSTEKGDLSSESTVSRIRTEHFPLTLESARPSHTSQYLCATQLGTEETQYFGPGTRLLVL.

This clone has just one count. The J gene is TRBJ2-5, the V gene TRBV5-1; D gene unclear. This CDR3 is 14 amino acids long. V was trimmed by 2 bases and J by 5 bases, leaving 13 bases between them. Germline-derived CDR1 and CDR2 are SGHRS and YFSETQ. The CDR3 sequence is CASSFNGEVETQYF. CDR3 coding DNA: TGCGCCAGCAGCTTTAATGGGGAAGTGGAGACCCAGTACTTC.

This clone has only a few counts. The chain carries TRBV5-1 and TRBJ1-2; 10 positions match TRBD1. The CDR3 loop spans 14 amino acids. J lost 3 bases, V lost 6 bases, and 5 bases had no gene match. Germline V lookup: CDR1 SGHRS, CDR2 YFSETQ. Here the CDR3 reads CASKEGTGDYGYTF. DNA of the CDR3: TGCGCCAGCAAGGAGGGGACAGGGGACTATGGCTACACCTTC.

This clone occurred a few times. The rearrangement uses TRBV18 and TRBJ1-5; weak D call: TRBD1 (5 bases). Germline CDR1 is KGHSH and CDR2 is LQKENI. V was trimmed by 6 bases and J by 0 bases, leaving 9 bases between them. The CDR3 consists of 14 residues. The CDR3 loop reads CASSDNHSNQPQHF. CDR3 DNA: TGTGCCAGCTCGGACAATCATAGCAATCAGCCCCAGCATTTT.

The rearrangement uses TRBV10-2 and TRBJ2-5; TRBD2 agrees at 7 bases. The CDR3 extends over 13 amino acids. Germline values: CDR1 WSHSY, CDR2 SAAADI. J lost 5 bases, V lost 4 bases, and 4 bases had no gene match. The CDR3 bases are TGCGCCAGCAGTGGACTAGCCGGGGAGACCCAGTACTTC. This codes for CASSGLAGETQYF.